Listed here are 27 T cell receptor beta chains from one sample, sequenced in a study of blood T cell repertoires in COVID-19. Assay used: immunoSEQ multiplex PCR; TCRdb lists only in-frame clones, some missing. The repertoire holds some 130,000 clones, with more than 70% as singletons. Material: peripheral blood. The receptors were gathered from an older man with acute or convalescent COVID-19.

As DNA, the CDR3 is TGTGCCAGCAGCCAAGCCGGGACAGTTAGCAATCAGCCCCAGCATTTT. Protein sequence: CASSQAGTVSNQPQHF. The chain carries TRBV7-9 and TRBJ1-5, with 7 bases that match TRBD1. Germline V lookup: CDR1 SEHNR, CDR2 FQNEAQ (reference sequence). This CDR3 region has 16 residues. The ends lost 5 bases at V and 0 bases at J; junction bases unmatched: 7.

The chain employs TRBV7-2 and TRBJ2-2, with 7 positions matching TRBD2. Per germline, CDR1 SGHTA and CDR2 FQGNSA. This CDR3 has 18 amino acids. Germline trimming cut 5 bases from V and 5 bases from J; bases unmatched to any gene: 17. In DNA form, the CDR3 reads TGTGCCAGCAGCGTAAGCGTAGGTGGCGGGGGAAGGACCGGGGAGCTGTTTTTT. Encoded protein: CASSVSVGGGGRTGELFF.

This sequence joins TRBV12-3 or TRBV12-4 and TRBJ1-1; D gene uncertain. Trimming pared 1 base from V and 7 bases from J, leaving 10 bases between. The CDR3 totals 13 residues. CDR3: CASSLGSAGEAFF. In DNA form, the CDR3 reads TGTGCCAGCAGTTTAGGATCGGCAGGTGAAGCTTTCTTT.

The V gene is TRBV9, the J gene TRBJ2-2; a weak D match, TRBD2 (5 bases). V lost 0 bases and J lost 7, with 13 bases in between. The germline V gene encodes CDR1 SGDLS and CDR2 YYNGEE. The CDR3 is 15 residues long. The CDR3 DNA reads as TGTGCCAGCAGCGTAGGAGGGCCCCGGAGCGGGGAGCTGTTTTTT. The encoded protein is CASSVGGPRSGELFF. The complete variable domain, with remaining parts taken from reference TRBV9 and TRBJ2-2, reads DSGVTQTPKHLITATGQRVTLRCSPRSGDLSVYWYQQSLDQGLQFLIQYYNGEERAKGNILERFSAQQFPDLHSELNLSSLELGDSALYFCASSVGGPRSGELFFGEGSRLTVL.

This chain uses TRBV5-1 with TRBJ2-1; D may be TRBD1 (5 bases). The germline V and J ends were trimmed by 3 bases and 2 bases, with 12 bases remaining between them. The CDR3 totals 15 residues. Germline CDR1 SGHRS, CDR2 YFSETQ. The CDR3 region has the DNA TGCGCCAGCAGCTCCGACAGCCGACCCTACAATGAGCAGTTCTTC. This gives the protein CASSSDSRPYNEQFF.

In this sample, this clone turned up a few times. This chain joins TRBV2 and TRBJ2-1; 10 bases are a match to TRBD2. Germline CDR1 and CDR2: SNHLY and FYNNEI. The CDR3 contains 14 residues. Trimming cost V 6 bases and J 7 bases; bases outside gene matches: 6. CDR3 in DNA: TGTGCCAGCAGAGCGGGGGGGGGACGGAATGAGCAGTTCTTC. Its protein is CASRAGGGRNEQFF.

The V call is TRBV9, the J call TRBJ1-6; the D is unclear. Germline CDR1 reads SGDLS; CDR2 reads YYNGEE. The CDR3 sequence is 15 residues long. The germline V and J ends were trimmed by 2 bases and 9 bases, with 15 bases remaining between them. This chain's CDR3 is CASSVLDEEGSPLHF. The CDR3 coding sequence is TGTGCCAGCAGCGTCTTGGACGAGGAGGGTTCACCCCTCCACTTT.

This clone has just one count. This rearrangement joins TRBV7-2 to TRBJ1-1, with 9 bases that match TRBD1. This CDR3 is 14 amino acids long. From germline, CDR1 is SGHTA and CDR2 FQGNSA. V shed 3 bases, J shed 1 base, and the junction held 0 bases outside the gene matches. CDR3 coding DNA: TGTGCCAGCAGCTTGGGACAGGGGAACACTGAAGCTTTCTTT. It specifies CASSLGQGNTEAFF.

The rearrangement joins TRBV4-1 to TRBJ2-1; 9 bases agree with TRBD1. The junction had 14 bases not matched to a gene; V was cut back by 7 bases and J by 4 bases. The CDR3 is made up of 17 amino acids. Germline values: CDR1 MGHRA, CDR2 YSYEKL. CDR3 region: CASTQGATSRGYNEQFF. In nucleotides, the CDR3 is TGCGCCAGCACACAGGGGGCTACCTCCCGCGGGTACAATGAGCAGTTCTTC.

The chain links TRBV3-1 (or the pseudogene TRBV3-2) to TRBJ1-1; no firm D call. With 4 bases removed from V and 1 base from J, the gap between germline ends came to 7 bases. The CDR3 is 13 residues long. In germline, CDR1 is LGHDT, CDR2 YNNKEL (reference sequence). CDR3 nucleotides: TGTGCCAGCAGCCTCACAGAGAACACTGAAGCTTTCTTT. It specifies CASSLTENTEAFF.

The chain is built from TRBV3-1 (or the pseudogene TRBV3-2) and TRBJ2-3, with D possibly being TRBD2 (5 bases). CDR3 length: 13 amino acids. Germline V gene lookup returns CDR1 LGHDT and CDR2 YNNKEL (reference sequence). Trimming took 4 bases from V and 9 from J, leaving 14 bases between them. Written as DNA, the CDR3 is TGTGCCAGCAGCCGCATGGCTACGGGGACGCAGTATTTT. This gives the protein CASSRMATGTQYF.

This clone was picked up many times. The sample contains more than one DNA sequence encoding this CDR3. The V gene is TRBV6-1, the J gene TRBJ1-5, with D unclear. Germline CDR1 is MNHNS and CDR2 is SASEGT. Trimming removed 3 bases from V and 6 bases from J, with 3 bases in between. The CDR3 runs to 11 residues. This CDR3 reads CASSDLQPQHF. For the CDR3, the DNA is TGTGCCAGCAGTGATCTTCAGCCCCAGCATTTT.

The CDR3, as DNA: TGTGCCAGCGCCAAAAGAGGGGGCACCGGGGAGCTGTTTTTT. Translated: CASAKRGGTGELFF. The V gene is TRBV9, the J gene TRBJ2-2; tentative D call: TRBD1 (6 bases). Germline CDR1 reads SGDLS; CDR2 reads YYNGEE. The CDR3 loop spans 14 amino acids. V was trimmed by 7 bases and J by 4 bases, leaving 14 bases between them. The full variable domain, its missing parts supplied by reference TRBV9 and TRBJ2-2, is DSGVTQTPKHLITATGQRVTLRCSPRSGDLSVYWYQQSLDQGLQFLIQYYNGEERAKGNILERFSAQQFPDLHSELNLSSLELGDSALYFCASAKRGGTGELFFGEGSRLTVL.

This clone came up once. The chain combines TRBV7-9 with TRBJ2-1; D may correspond to TRBD1 or TRBD2 (6 bases each). Trimming shortened V by 5 bases and J by 7 bases, and 15 bases separated the two germline ends. Germline CDR1 reads SEHNR; CDR2 reads FQNEAQ (reference sequence). The CDR3 loop spans 14 amino acids. CDR3 DNA: TGTGCCAGCAGCCTAGGGGGGCCTAATAATGAGCAGTTCTTC. This gives the protein CASSLGGPNNEQFF.

This chain connects TRBV18 to TRBJ1-1; D remains ambiguous. Trimming removed 2 bases from V and 1 base from J, with 11 bases in between. The CDR3 is made up of 15 amino acids. From germline, CDR1 is KGHSH and CDR2 LQKENI. The CDR3 is CASSPKEQTNTEAFF. DNA of the CDR3: TGTGCCAGCTCACCAAAGGAACAGACGAACACTGAAGCTTTCTTT.

In its sample, this clone was seen a few times. The rearrangement links TRBV2 to TRBJ1-6, with D unclear. CDR3 length: 17 amino acids. Trimming took 2 bases from V and 0 from J, leaving 11 bases between them. Germline values: CDR1 SNHLY, CDR2 FYNNEI. The CDR3 region is CASSESRPGSYNSPLHF. In nucleotides, the CDR3 is TGTGCCAGCAGTGAATCCAGGCCAGGCTCCTATAATTCACCCCTCCACTTT.

In this sample, this clone turned up once. The chain joins TRBV5-4 to TRBJ2-2; D gene unclear. CDR3 size: 13 residues. V was shortened by 4 bases and J by 5 bases, with 9 bases between the two germline ends. The germline V gene encodes CDR1 SGHNT and CDR2 YYREEE (reference sequence). The CDR3 region has the DNA TGTGCCAGCAGCCTCGCCGGGACCGGGGAGCTGTTTTTT. Translation gives CASSLAGTGELFF.

This chain uses TRBV6-1 with TRBJ2-1, with D unresolved. CDR1 is MNHNS, CDR2 SASEGT, per germline. V was pared by 7 bases and J by 8 bases, with 12 bases between. The CDR3 loop spans 12 amino acids. The CDR3 reads CASTFAQDEQFF. DNA for the CDR3: TGTGCCAGCACCTTCGCCCAGGATGAGCAGTTCTTC.

The chain employs TRBV3-1 (or the pseudogene TRBV3-2) and TRBJ1-1; D not certain. This CDR3 is built from 14 residues. V shed 5 bases and J shed 2 bases, with 12 bases lying between them. From germline, CDR1 is LGHDT and CDR2 YNNKEL (reference sequence). CDR3 amino acids: CASSGGHLNTEAFF. The DNA for the CDR3 is TGTGCCAGCAGCGGAGGTCACCTTAACACTGAAGCTTTCTTT.

The V call is TRBV3-1 (or the pseudogene TRBV3-2), the J call TRBJ1-2; the match to TRBD1 covers 10 bases. CDR3 length: 15 residues. The germline gives CDR1 LGHDT, CDR2 YNNKEL (reference sequence). Unmatched junction bases numbered 10, after V lost 4 bases and J lost 8 bases. As DNA, the CDR3 is TGTGCCAGCAGCCTTCAGACAGGGGGCTTGGGAGGCTACACCTTC. Its protein product is CASSLQTGGLGGYTF.

The chain is built from TRBV15 and TRBJ1-4; tentative D call: TRBD1 (5 bases). The germline V gene encodes CDR1 LNHNV and CDR2 YYDKDF (reference sequence). The CDR3 totals 16 residues. Trimming stripped 1 base from V and 7 bases from J, with 16 bases between. In DNA, the CDR3 is TGTGCCACCAGCAGAGGACAGCAGGTAGCAAGTGAAAAACTGTTTTTT. This gives the protein CATSRGQQVASEKLFF. Supplemented by reference TRBV15 and TRBJ1-4, the full variable domain reads DAMVIQNPRYQVTQFGKPVTLSCSQTLNHNVMYWYQQKSSQAPKLLFHYYDKDFNNEADTPDNFQSRRPNTSFCFLDIRSPGLGDTAMYLCATSRGQQVASEKLFFGSGTQLSVL.

This clone was observed a single time. This chain links TRBV3-1 (or the pseudogene TRBV3-2) with TRBJ1-2; TRBD1 matches at 8 bases. The CDR3 runs 13 residues. The J segment lost 6 bases and the V segment lost 8 bases, leaving 8 bases of the junction unmatched. The germline V gene encodes CDR1 LGHDT and CDR2 YNNKEL (reference sequence). The CDR3 here is CASADRGYNGYTF. The CDR3 DNA follows: TGTGCCAGCGCCGACAGGGGATATAATGGCTACACCTTC.

The sample holds a few counts of this clone. CDR3 bases: TGCGCCAGCAGCTTGCTGGCATCGTTTTCCGGGGAGCTGTTTTTT. Its protein product is CASSLLASFSGELFF. The rearrangement joins TRBV5-1 to TRBJ2-2; D remains unclear. Deletions cut 1 base from V and 6 bases from J, with 13 bases between. The CDR3 has 15 residues. Per germline, CDR1 SGHRS and CDR2 YFSETQ. The full variable domain, completed using reference TRBV5-1 and TRBJ2-2, is KAGVTQTPRYLIKTRGQQVTLSCSPISGHRSVSWYQQTPGQGLQFLFEYFSETQRNKGNFPGRFSGRQFSNSRSEMNVSTLELGDSALYLCASSLLASFSGELFFGEGSRLTVL.

The chain recombines TRBV28 with TRBJ1-4; maybe TRBD1 (5 bases). The CDR3 extends over 13 amino acids. Trimming took off 3 bases at V and 5 bases at J, with 7 bases between the two ends. Germline lookup yields CDR1 MDHEN and CDR2 SYDVKM. The DNA of the CDR3 is TGTGCCAGCAGTTTTGGGGGGAATGAAAAACTGTTTTTT. Its translation is CASSFGGNEKLFF.

The chain employs TRBV7-9 and TRBJ1-4, with 7 bases that match TRBD1. The CDR3 runs 14 residues. From germline, CDR1 is SEHNR and CDR2 FQNEAQ (reference sequence). V shed 5 bases and J 8 bases; nucleotides not matched to a gene: 8. DNA of the CDR3: TGTGCCAGCAGCCTGGGACAGTCACGGGAAAAACTGTTTTTT. Residues: CASSLGQSREKLFF.

The V and J genes are TRBV19 and TRBJ1-3; no definite D call. Between the trimmed V and J ends, which lost 5 bases and 0 bases, there was a span of 8 bases. The germline CDR1 and CDR2 sequences are LNHDA and SQIVND (reference sequence). This CDR3 contains 14 residues. This chain's CDR3 is CASSRGNSGNTIYF. The CDR3 DNA reads TGTGCCAGTAGTCGGGGTAACTCTGGAAACACCATATATTTT.

The V gene is TRBV5-1, the J gene TRBJ1-2; a possible D gene is TRBD1 (6 bases). Germline CDR1 SGHRS, CDR2 YFSETQ. This CDR3 spans 14 amino acids. V was clipped by 4 bases and J by 3 bases, with 13 bases between them. CDR3 residues: CASSPQGSDYGYTF. CDR3 DNA sequence: TGCGCCAGCAGCCCACAGGGTTCTGACTATGGCTACACCTTC.